This T cell receptor (beta chain) came from a study of T cells after yellow fever vaccination. Study-level points and caveats: Primary-vaccination clones mostly resurfaced post-booster (roughly 97% CD4, roughly 90% CD8).

Germline CDR1 reads MNHEY; CDR2 reads SVGEGT. CDR3 length: 15 amino acids. V was pared by 0 bases and J by 7 bases, with 1 base of the junction left unmatched. This clonotype has ten or more counts. Its antigen is unknown. 5'RACE template switching produced TCR cDNA carrying a universal primer site and UMIs. TCRdb independently ran MiXCR on the 5' RACE reads; one entry per CDR3 protein. The sample includes some 600,000 distinct CDR3 sequences, more than 9% of them seen just once. This chain uses TRBV6-2 or TRBV6-3 with TRBJ2-1; the match to TRBD2 covers 12 bases. This TCR came from a man aged 30 to 45 who received the YFV17D yellow fever vaccine. Sequencing used PBMCs, obtained on the day of the yellow fever booster vaccination. The CDR3 DNA is TGTGCCAGCAGTTACTCTACTAGCGGGAGGAATGAGCAGTTCTTC. Its protein is CASSYSTSGRNEQFF.